The 29 T cell receptor beta chains in this list originate from one sample, sequenced in a study of T cells in Graves' hyperthyroidism and ophthalmopathy. TCR beta CDR3 region amplification was performed from RNA transcripts. During a first-round RT-PCR of the TCR CDR3, the HTBI primer set was used. TCRdb reprocessed the multiplex PCR reads via MiXCR and lists one record per CDR3 protein. The repertoire holds approximately 510,000 distinct CDR3 sequences, with about 46% as singletons. The sample consisted of peripheral blood or thyroid tissue (not recorded which). These receptors came from an adult woman with Graves' disease, either hyperthyroidism or ophthalmopathy (not recorded which).

This clonotype was recorded at least ten times. The V and J genes are TRBV29-1 and TRBJ2-2; D perhaps matches TRBD1 (6 bases). Trimming left V 5 bases short and J 5 bases short, with 15 bases between. From germline, CDR1 is SQVTM and CDR2 ANQGSEA. This CDR3 comprises 14 residues. The CDR3 sequence is CSVTHRVETGELFF. DNA of the CDR3: TGCAGCGTTACCCACAGGGTTGAGACCGGGGAGCTGTTTTTT.

Regarding this clonotype: This is likely a read error, given that the CDR3 carries no conserved phenylalanine or tryptophan at its end. No DNA is shown, since the ends of the CDR3 on it are uncertain; the CDR3 is the one TCRdb lists. V is TRBV18 and J is TRBJ2-7; the D call TRBD1 from the table was never checked on the DNA. The CDR3 length equals 11 residues, ends included. Per the germline V gene, CDR1 is KGHSH and CDR2 is LQKENI. CDR3 residues: CASSGAGHPTL.

The rearrangement links TRBV25-1 to TRBJ2-6, with D possibly being TRBD1 (5 bases). The CDR3 runs to 15 residues. The germline V gene encodes CDR1 MGHDK and CDR2 SYGVNS. Trimming removed 3 bases from V and 1 base from J, with 7 bases in between. CDR3 residues: CASSEQGSGANVLTF. For the CDR3, the DNA is TGTGCCAGCAGTGAGCAGGGTTCTGGGGCCAACGTCCTGACTTTC.

V usage is TRBV12-3 or TRBV12-4 and J usage is TRBJ2-7; 11 bases are a match to TRBD2. The trim removed 5 bases at V and 4 bases at J, leaving 7 bases unmatched. This CDR3 spans 15 amino acids. CDR3 sequence (DNA): TGTGCCAGCAGTGTAGGGACTAGCGGAAGGTACGAGCAGTACTTC. This gives the protein CASSVGTSGRYEQYF.

About this clonotype: Mismatch with germline at one junction end may stem from a read error. The CDR3 coding sequence is TGTGCCAGCAGCTCCCCGGGACAGGGGGCTTCATACGAACAGTACTTC. Translation: CASSSPGQGASYEQYF. The V and J genes are TRBV25-1 and TRBJ2-7, with 12 bases that match TRBD1. This CDR3 region has 16 residues. CDR1 MGHDK and CDR2 SYGVNS come from the germline V gene.

This clonotype was recorded at least ten times. The J gene is TRBJ1-3, the V gene TRBV5-4; D is unclear. The CDR3 contains 14 residues. V dropped 2 bases and J dropped 5 bases, with 11 bases sitting between them. Germline CDR1 is SGHNT and CDR2 is YYREEE (reference sequence). The CDR3 DNA follows: TGTGCCAGCAGCTTCTGGGGTGGCAGAAACACCATATATTTT. Translating it yields CASSFWGGRNTIYF.

A few counts support this clonotype. The J gene is TRBJ1-1, the V gene TRBV9, with D unclear. CDR1 and CDR2 from the germline V gene are SGDLS and YYNGEE. Trimming shortened V by 1 base and J by 7 bases, and 17 bases separated the two germline ends. The CDR3 runs 15 residues. The CDR3 region is CASSVQDSGYSEAFF. The CDR3 DNA is TGTGCCAGCAGCGTACAGGATTCGGGGTATAGTGAAGCTTTCTTT.

The genes are TRBV20-1 and TRBJ2-7; D is possibly TRBD1 (6 bases). The CDR3 sequence is 14 residues long. Germline CDR1 DFQATT, CDR2 SNEGSKA (reference sequence). This chain's CDR3 is CSAAPPGQNYEQYF. The DNA of the CDR3 is TGCAGCGCCGCCCCGCCCGGACAGAACTACGAGCAGTACTTC.

J is TRBJ1-1 and V is TRBV29-1; TRBD1 matches at 8 bases. Germline trimming cut 6 bases from V and 6 bases from J; bases unmatched to any gene: 6. Germline assignment: CDR1 SQVTM and CDR2 ANQGSEA. This CDR3 is built from 12 residues. The CDR3 loop reads CSVIQGGAEAFF. DNA for the CDR3: TGCAGCGTGATACAGGGGGGGGCTGAAGCTTTCTTT.

This clonotype has at least ten counts. The chain uses TRBV2 and TRBJ2-6; D is uncertain. The germline CDR1 and CDR2 sequences are SNHLY and FYNNEI. The CDR3 is 13 amino acids. V was shortened by 2 bases and J by 4 bases, with 3 bases between the two germline ends. CDR3 residues: CASSETGANVLTF. DNA for the CDR3: TGTGCCAGCAGTGAAACGGGGGCCAACGTCCTGACTTTC.

The V and J genes are TRBV29-1 and TRBJ2-7; the D is unclear. The V end was cut by 1 base, the J end by 3 bases, with 10 bases between. Germline V gene lookup returns CDR1 SQVTM and CDR2 ANQGSEA. The CDR3 spans 13 residues. CDR3 sequence reads: CSVEGGTHYEQYF. The DNA for the CDR3 is TGCAGCGTTGAAGGGGGAACTCACTACGAGCAGTACTTC.

This clonotype has more than one count but fewer than ten. V usage is TRBV7-8 and J usage is TRBJ2-5; D unresolved. Trimming removed 8 bases at V and 5 bases at J, with 12 bases between. Germline values: CDR1 SGHVS, CDR2 FQNEAQ. This CDR3 spans 12 amino acids. For the CDR3, the DNA is TGTGCCAGCCGTGAGGCCCGTGAGACCCAGTACTTC. This sequence encodes CASREARETQYF.

On this clonotype: At one of its ends the junction is not consistent with the germline gene, which may arise from a read error. V is TRBV20-1 and J is TRBJ2-7; D may be TRBD2 (6 bases). The germline gives CDR1 DFQATT, CDR2 SNEGSKA (reference sequence). The CDR3 is 14 residues long. The CDR3 reads CSARGTESSYEQYF. DNA of the CDR3: TGCAGTGCAAGAGGGACTGAATCTTCCTACGAGCAGTACTTC.

The chain recombines TRBV19 with TRBJ1-1; 10 positions agree with TRBD1. The CDR3 covers 17 residues. The germline V gene has CDR1 LNHDA and CDR2 SQIVND (reference sequence). With V trimmed by 4 bases and J by 7 bases, 15 bases remained unmatched. The DNA for the CDR3 is TGTGCCAGTAGTACACCGCAAGACAGGGGGCCCATACTTGAAGCTTTCTTT. This encodes CASSTPQDRGPILEAFF.

The V and J genes are TRBV10-3 and TRBJ1-1, with a tentative D call TRBD1 (5 bases). The CDR3 has 14 amino acids. CDR1 and CDR2 (germline): ENHRY, SYGVKD. V was clipped by 6 bases and J by 4 bases, with 15 bases between them. CDR3 coding DNA: TGTGCCATCAGCGACCGGGTCGGGGGCACTGAAGCTTTCTTT. This encodes CAISDRVGGTEAFF.

This clonotype was observed many times. The V gene is TRBV11-2, the J gene TRBJ2-7, with a possible D match to TRBD1 (6 bases). The V and J ends lost 3 bases and 0 bases respectively, with 9 bases between them. This CDR3 contains 14 residues. CDR1 and CDR2 from the germline V gene are SGHAT and FQNNGV. CDR3 protein: CASSFDRSSYEQYF. The CDR3 region has the DNA TGTGCCAGCAGCTTCGACAGGAGCTCCTACGAGCAGTACTTC.

This rearrangement joins TRBV29-1 to TRBJ2-7; D possibly matches TRBD1 or TRBD2 (5 bases each). The germline CDR1 and CDR2 sequences are SQVTM and ANQGSEA. This CDR3 spans 12 amino acids. Trimming removed 7 bases at V and 7 bases at J, with 17 bases between. Here the CDR3 reads CSAGTRYNEQYF. In DNA, the CDR3 is TGCAGCGCCGGGACGAGATACAATGAGCAGTACTTC.

A few counts support this clonotype. This chain links TRBV6-5 with TRBJ1-6; the D is unclear. Trimming left V 4 bases short and J 13 bases short, with 11 bases between. The CDR3 totals 12 residues. Germline loops: CDR1 MNHEY, CDR2 SVGAGI. The CDR3 here is CASSFPRAPLHF. The CDR3 DNA follows: TGTGCCAGCAGTTTCCCCAGAGCGCCCCTCCACTTT.

This clonotype was seen a few times. This chain connects TRBV15 to TRBJ1-1, with 9 bases identical to TRBD1. Germline-derived CDR1 and CDR2 are LNHNV and YYDKDF (reference sequence). This CDR3 region has 17 residues. With 0 bases clipped from V and 5 bases from J, the junction kept 10 bases outside the gene matches. CDR3 coding DNA: TGTGCCACCAGCAGAGATCGGGGGACAGGGCGTACGACTGAAGCTTTCTTT. Residues: CATSRDRGTGRTTEAFF. The variable domain in full, with the rest retrieved from reference TRBV15 and TRBJ1-1, is DAMVIQNPRYQVTQFGKPVTLSCSQTLNHNVMYWYQQKSSQAPKLLFHYYDKDFNNEADTPDNFQSRRPNTSFCFLDIRSPGLGDTAMYLCATSRDRGTGRTTEAFFGQGTRLTVV.

This clonotype has a count of ten or more. This rearrangement joins TRBV20-1 to TRBJ1-2; 9 bases align to TRBD1. The CDR3 runs to 12 residues. V lost 3 bases to trimming and J lost 5 bases; unmatched junction nucleotides: 1. From germline, CDR1 is DFQATT and CDR2 SNEGSKA (reference sequence). As DNA, the CDR3 is TGCAGTGCTAGCGGGACAGGGTATGGCTACACCTTC. Its translation is CSASGTGYGYTF.

The chain combines TRBV15 with TRBJ2-2; D remains unclear. CDR3 size: 11 residues. Per the germline V gene, CDR1 is LNHNV and CDR2 is YYDKDF (reference sequence). Trimming cost V 4 bases and J 8 bases, with 5 bases left between them. The CDR3 sequence: CATSIRGELFF. The CDR3 nucleotides read TGTGCCACCAGCATCCGGGGGGAGCTGTTTTTT.

The rearrangement uses TRBV20-1 and TRBJ2-7; D perhaps matches TRBD2 (5 bases). This CDR3 region has 13 residues. Trimming removed 3 bases from V and 0 bases from J, with 9 bases in between. CDR1 DFQATT and CDR2 SNEGSKA come from the germline V gene (reference sequence). This chain's CDR3 is CSASYEGSYEQYF. The CDR3 DNA reads as TGCAGTGCTAGTTACGAGGGCTCCTACGAGCAGTACTTC.

This CDR3 is CASSGLGYEQYF. The CDR3 region has the DNA TGTGCCAGCTCGGGACTAGGATACGAGCAGTACTTC. The chain carries TRBV6-2 or TRBV6-3 and TRBJ2-7; 8 bases are a match to TRBD2. The CDR3 is made up of 12 amino acids. CDR1 MNHEY and CDR2 SVGEGT come from the germline V gene. J gave up 4 bases and V 8 bases, and 4 bases lay outside the gene matches.

The rearrangement uses TRBV19 and TRBJ1-5; a possible D gene is TRBD1 (5 bases). The CDR3 sequence is 13 residues long. Germline-derived CDR1 and CDR2 are LNHDA and SQIVND (reference sequence). CDR3: CASGGNSNQPQHF. CDR3 DNA: TGTGCAAGTGGGGGGAACTCCAATCAGCCCCAGCATTTT.

The CDR3 region is CASSGVRPSEQYF. The DNA for the CDR3 is TGTGCCAGCAGTGGAGTGCGGCCAAGCGAGCAGTACTTC. This rearrangement joins TRBV6-1 to TRBJ2-7; D remains unclear. V lost 4 bases, J lost 6 bases, and 13 bases lay in between. The CDR3 is made up of 13 amino acids. Germline CDR1 is MNHNS and CDR2 is SASEGT.

This sequence joins TRBV7-9 and TRBJ2-2, with D hard to call. Per germline, CDR1 SEHNR and CDR2 FQNEAQ (reference sequence). The CDR3 runs to 14 residues. Trimming left V 4 bases short and J 3 bases short, with 9 bases between. The CDR3 is CASSSDGYTGELFF. Here the CDR3 DNA reads TGTGCCAGCAGCTCTGACGGGTACACCGGGGAGCTGTTTTTT.

This clonotype was counted at least ten times. The V gene is TRBV12-3 or TRBV12-4, the J gene TRBJ2-2; 7 positions match TRBD1. J gave up 0 bases and V 6 bases, and 4 bases lay outside the gene matches. This CDR3 region has 15 residues. The CDR3 nucleotides are TGTGCCAGCAGCGGGACAGCCACGAACACCGGGGAGCTGTTTTTT. Protein product: CASSGTATNTGELFF.

The chain recombines TRBV20-1 with TRBJ1-1; TRBD1 matches 9 bases. CDR3 length: 12 amino acids. Germline-derived CDR1 and CDR2 are DFQATT and SNEGSKA (reference sequence). CDR3 residues: CRAWDRDTEAFF. The CDR3 DNA sequence: TGCAGGGCCTGGGACAGGGATACTGAAGCTTTCTTT.

This chain connects TRBV2 to TRBJ1-1; D call uncertain. Germline lookup yields CDR1 SNHLY and CDR2 FYNNEI. This CDR3 spans 15 amino acids. The V end was cut by 5 bases, the J end by 0 bases, with 13 bases between. The chain's CDR3 is CASSPPRTMNTEAFF. The DNA for the CDR3 is TGTGCCAGCAGTCCTCCGAGGACCATGAACACTGAAGCTTTCTTT.